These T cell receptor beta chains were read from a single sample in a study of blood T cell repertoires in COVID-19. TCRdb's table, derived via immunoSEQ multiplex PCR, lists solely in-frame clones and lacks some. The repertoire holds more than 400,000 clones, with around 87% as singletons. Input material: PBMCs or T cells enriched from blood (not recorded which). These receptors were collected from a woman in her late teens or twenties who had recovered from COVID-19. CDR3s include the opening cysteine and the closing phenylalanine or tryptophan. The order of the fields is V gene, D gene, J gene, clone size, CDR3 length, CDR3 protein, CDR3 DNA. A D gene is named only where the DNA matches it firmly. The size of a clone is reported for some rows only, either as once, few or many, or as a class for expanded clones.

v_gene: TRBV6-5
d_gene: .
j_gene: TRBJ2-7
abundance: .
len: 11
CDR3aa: CASSFRYEQYF
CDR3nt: TGTGCCAGCAGTTTTCGGTACGAGCAGTACTTC

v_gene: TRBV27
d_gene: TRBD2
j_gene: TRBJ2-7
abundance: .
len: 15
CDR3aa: CASSRPSGGTYEQYF
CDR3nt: TGTGCCAGCAGCCGGCCATCGGGAGGAACCTACGAGCAGTACTTC

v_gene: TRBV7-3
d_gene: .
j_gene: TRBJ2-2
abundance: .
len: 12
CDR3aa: CASSFRGGELFF
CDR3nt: TGTGCCAGCAGCTTCCGGGGCGGGGAGCTGTTTTTT

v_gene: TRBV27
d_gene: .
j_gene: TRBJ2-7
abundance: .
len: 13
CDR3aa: CASGSPFSYEQYF
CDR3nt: TGTGCCAGCGGTTCTCCCTTCTCCTACGAGCAGTACTTC

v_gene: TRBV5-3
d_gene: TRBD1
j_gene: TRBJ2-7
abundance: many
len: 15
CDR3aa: CARSFTGTGGHEQYF
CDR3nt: TGTGCCAGAAGCTTCACCGGGACAGGGGGCCACGAGCAGTACTTC

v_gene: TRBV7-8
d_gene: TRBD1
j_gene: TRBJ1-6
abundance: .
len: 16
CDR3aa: CASSLEVAQGYSPLHF
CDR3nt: TGTGCCAGCAGCTTAGAGGTTGCACAGGGGTATTCACCCCTCCACTTT

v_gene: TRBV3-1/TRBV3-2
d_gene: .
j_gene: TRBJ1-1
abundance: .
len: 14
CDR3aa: CASSQAGLNTEAFF
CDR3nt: TGTGCCAGCAGCCAGGCGGGGCTGAACACTGAAGCTTTCTTT

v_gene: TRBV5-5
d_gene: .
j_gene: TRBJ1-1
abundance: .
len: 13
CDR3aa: CASSLDVDTEAFF
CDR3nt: TGTGCCAGCAGCTTAGATGTAGACACTGAAGCTTTCTTT

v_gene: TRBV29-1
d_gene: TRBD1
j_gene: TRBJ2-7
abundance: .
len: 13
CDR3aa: CSVDGTEPYEQYF
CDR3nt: TGCAGCGTTGACGGGACAGAGCCCTACGAGCAGTACTTC

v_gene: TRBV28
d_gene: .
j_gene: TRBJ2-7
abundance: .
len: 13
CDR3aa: CASSPWGPHEQYF
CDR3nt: TGTGCCAGCAGTCCCTGGGGGCCCCACGAGCAGTACTTC

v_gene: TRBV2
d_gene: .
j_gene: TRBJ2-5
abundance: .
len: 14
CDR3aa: CATIPGLAQETQYF
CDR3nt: TGTGCCACCATCCCCGGCCTAGCCCAAGAGACCCAGTACTTC

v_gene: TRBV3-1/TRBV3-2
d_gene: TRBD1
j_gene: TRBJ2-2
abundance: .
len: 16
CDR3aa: CASSRYRDRNTGELFF
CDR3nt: TGTGCCAGCAGCAGGTATCGGGACAGAAACACCGGGGAGCTGTTTTTT

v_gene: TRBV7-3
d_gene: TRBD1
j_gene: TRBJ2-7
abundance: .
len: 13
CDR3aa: CASAPQGLYEQYF
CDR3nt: TGTGCCAGCGCGCCACAGGGGCTCTACGAGCAGTACTTC

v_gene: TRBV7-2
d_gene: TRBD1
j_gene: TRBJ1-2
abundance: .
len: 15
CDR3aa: CASSLWDSPNYGYTF
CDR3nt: TGTGCCAGCAGCTTATGGGACAGCCCCAACTATGGCTACACCTTC

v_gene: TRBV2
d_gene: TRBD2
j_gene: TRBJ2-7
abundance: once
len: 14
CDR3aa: CASSGAGVSYEQYF
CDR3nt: TGTGCCAGCAGTGGGGCGGGGGTCTCCTACGAGCAGTACTTC

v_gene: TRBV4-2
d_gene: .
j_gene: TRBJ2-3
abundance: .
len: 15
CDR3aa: CASSPFYSSTDTQYF
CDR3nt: TGTGCCAGCAGCCCCTTTTATTCTAGCACAGATACGCAGTATTTT

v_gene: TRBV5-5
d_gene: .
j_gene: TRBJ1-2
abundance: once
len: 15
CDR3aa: CASISRLPPNYGYTF
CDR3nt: TGTGCCAGCATCTCGAGGCTTCCCCCTAACTATGGCTACACCTTC

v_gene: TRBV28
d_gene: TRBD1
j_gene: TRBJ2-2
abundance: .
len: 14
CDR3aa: CASTGGAYTGELFF
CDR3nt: TGTGCCTCGACAGGGGGCGCGTATACCGGGGAGCTGTTTTTT

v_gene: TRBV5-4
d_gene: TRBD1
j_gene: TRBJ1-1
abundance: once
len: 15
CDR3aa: CASSLAVAGGAEAFF
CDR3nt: TGTGCCAGCAGCTTGGCAGTGGCAGGGGGCGCTGAAGCTTTCTTT

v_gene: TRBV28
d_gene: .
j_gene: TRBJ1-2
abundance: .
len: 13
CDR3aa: CASSLGAPWVMGF
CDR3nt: TGTGCCAGCAGTTTAGGGGCTCCGTGGGTAATGGGTTTC

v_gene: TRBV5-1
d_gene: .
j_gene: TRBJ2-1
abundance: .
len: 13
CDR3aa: CASSAWGDGEQFF
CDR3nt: TGCGCCAGCAGCGCGTGGGGGGATGGTGAGCAGTTCTTC

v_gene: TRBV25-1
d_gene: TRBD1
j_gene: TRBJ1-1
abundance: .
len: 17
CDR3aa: CASSVLMDRNGRTEAFF
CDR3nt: TGTGCCAGCAGTGTGTTAATGGACAGGAACGGTAGGACTGAAGCTTTCTTT

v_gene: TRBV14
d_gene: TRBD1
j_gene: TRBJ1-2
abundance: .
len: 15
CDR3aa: CASSQEAPGQGRYTF
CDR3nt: TGTGCCAGCAGCCAGGAAGCCCCGGGACAGGGGAGGTACACCTTC

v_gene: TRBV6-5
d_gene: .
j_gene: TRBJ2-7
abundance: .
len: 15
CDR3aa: CASSRTRGGGYEQYF
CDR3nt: TGTGCCAGCAGCCGAACTAGGGGGGGAGGTTACGAGCAGTACTTC

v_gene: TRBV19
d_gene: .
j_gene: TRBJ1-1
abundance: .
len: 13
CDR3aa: CASMGLWNTEAFF
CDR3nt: TGTGCCAGTATGGGGCTCTGGAACACTGAAGCTTTCTTT

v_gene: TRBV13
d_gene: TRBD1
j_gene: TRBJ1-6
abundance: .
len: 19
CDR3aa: CASSQLGPGQGPYNSPLHF
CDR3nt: TGTGCCAGCAGCCAGTTGGGACCGGGACAGGGCCCCTATAATTCACCCCTCCACTTT

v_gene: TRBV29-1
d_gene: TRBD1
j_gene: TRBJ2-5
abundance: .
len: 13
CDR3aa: CSAPGTGRETQYF
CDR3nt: TGCAGCGCCCCAGGGACAGGGAGGGAGACCCAGTACTTC

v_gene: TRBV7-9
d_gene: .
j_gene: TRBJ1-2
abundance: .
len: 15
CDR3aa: CASSLDGGGTEGYTF
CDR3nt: TGTGCCAGCAGCTTAGATGGCGGGGGGACGGAGGGCTACACCTTC

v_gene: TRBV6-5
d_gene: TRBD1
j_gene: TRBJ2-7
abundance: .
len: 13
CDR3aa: CASRETGAYEQYF
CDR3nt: TGTGCCAGCAGGGAGACAGGGGCCTACGAGCAGTACTTC

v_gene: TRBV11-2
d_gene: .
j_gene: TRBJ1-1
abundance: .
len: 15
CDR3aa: CASSFLTPGQGEAFF
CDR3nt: TGTGCCAGCAGCTTTCTTACCCCGGGACAAGGGGAGGCTTTCTTT

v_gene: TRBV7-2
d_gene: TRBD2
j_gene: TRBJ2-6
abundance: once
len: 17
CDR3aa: CASRGLAQSSGANVLTF
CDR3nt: TGTGCCAGCAGGGGACTAGCGCAGAGCTCTGGGGCCAACGTCCTGACTTTC

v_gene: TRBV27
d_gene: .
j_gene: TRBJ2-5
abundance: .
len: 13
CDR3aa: CASTDNREETQYF
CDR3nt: TGTGCCAGCACTGATAACAGGGAGGAGACCCAGTACTTC

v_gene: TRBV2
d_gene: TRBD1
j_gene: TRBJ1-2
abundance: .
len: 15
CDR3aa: CASRGPGTGYYGYTF
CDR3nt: TGTGCCAGCAGGGGTCCCGGGACAGGGTACTATGGCTACACCTTC

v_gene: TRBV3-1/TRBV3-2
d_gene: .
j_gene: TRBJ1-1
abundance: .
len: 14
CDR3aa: CASSQKAKRTEAFF
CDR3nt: TGTGCCAGCAGCCAAAAAGCCAAGAGGACTGAAGCTTTCTTT

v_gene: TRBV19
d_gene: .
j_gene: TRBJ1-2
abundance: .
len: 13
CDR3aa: CASRRNLLNGYTF
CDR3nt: TGTGCCAGTAGGCGGAACCTTTTAAATGGCTACACCTTC

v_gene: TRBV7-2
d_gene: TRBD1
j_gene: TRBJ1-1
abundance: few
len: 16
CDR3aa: CASSLRGPGTDTEAFF
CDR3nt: TGTGCCAGCAGCTTAAGGGGGCCGGGGACGGACACTGAAGCTTTCTTT

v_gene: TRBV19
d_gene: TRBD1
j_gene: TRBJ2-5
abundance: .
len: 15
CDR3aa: CASSLRAGGIETQYF
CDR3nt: TGTGCCAGTAGTTTACGGGCAGGGGGCATAGAGACCCAGTACTTC

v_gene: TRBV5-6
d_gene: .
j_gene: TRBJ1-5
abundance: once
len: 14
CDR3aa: CASSTPREGQPQHF
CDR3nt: TGTGCCAGCAGCACGCCTCGGGAGGGGCAGCCCCAGCATTTT

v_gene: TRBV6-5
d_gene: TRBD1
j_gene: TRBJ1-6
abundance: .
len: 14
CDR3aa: CASSSPGQGSPLHF
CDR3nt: TGTGCCAGCAGTTCACCGGGACAGGGGTCACCCCTCCACTTT

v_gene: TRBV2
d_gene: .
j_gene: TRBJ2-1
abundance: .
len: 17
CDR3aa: CATTRFTGIEPDNEQFF
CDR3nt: TGTGCCACCACAAGATTCACAGGGATTGAACCCGACAATGAGCAGTTCTTC

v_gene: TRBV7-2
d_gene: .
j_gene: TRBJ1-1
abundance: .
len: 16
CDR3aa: CASSLRRGGLNTEAFF
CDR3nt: TGTGCCAGCAGCTTAAGGCGCGGGGGCTTGAACACTGAAGCTTTCTTT

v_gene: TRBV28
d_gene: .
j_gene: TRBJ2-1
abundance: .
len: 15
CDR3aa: CASTPPGLNYNEQFF
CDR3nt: TGTGCCAGCACCCCCCCGGGACTTAATTACAATGAGCAGTTCTTC